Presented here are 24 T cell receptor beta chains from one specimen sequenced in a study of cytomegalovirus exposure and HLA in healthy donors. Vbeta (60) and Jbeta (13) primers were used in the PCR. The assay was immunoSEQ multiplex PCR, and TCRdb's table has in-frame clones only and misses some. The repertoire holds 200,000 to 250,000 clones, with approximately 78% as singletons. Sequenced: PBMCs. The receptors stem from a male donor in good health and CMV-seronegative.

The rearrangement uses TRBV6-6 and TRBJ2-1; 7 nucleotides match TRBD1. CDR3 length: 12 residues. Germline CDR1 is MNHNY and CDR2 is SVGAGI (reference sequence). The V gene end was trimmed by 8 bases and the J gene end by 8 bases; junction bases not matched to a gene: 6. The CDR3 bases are TGTGCCAGCGTGAACAGGGGCGATGAGCAGTTCTTC. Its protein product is CASVNRGDEQFF.

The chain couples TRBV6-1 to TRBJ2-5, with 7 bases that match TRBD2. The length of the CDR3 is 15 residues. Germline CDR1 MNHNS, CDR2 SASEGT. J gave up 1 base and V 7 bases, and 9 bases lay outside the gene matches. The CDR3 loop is CASTEHRTSQETQYF. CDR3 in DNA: TGTGCCAGCACCGAGCATAGGACTAGCCAAGAGACCCAGTACTTC.

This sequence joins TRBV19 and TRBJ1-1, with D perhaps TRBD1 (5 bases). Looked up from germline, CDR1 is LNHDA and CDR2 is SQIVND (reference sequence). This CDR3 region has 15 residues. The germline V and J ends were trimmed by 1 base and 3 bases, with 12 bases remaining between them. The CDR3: CASSIAALGDTEAFF. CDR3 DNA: TGTGCCAGTAGTATAGCGGCCTTAGGGGACACTGAAGCTTTCTTT.

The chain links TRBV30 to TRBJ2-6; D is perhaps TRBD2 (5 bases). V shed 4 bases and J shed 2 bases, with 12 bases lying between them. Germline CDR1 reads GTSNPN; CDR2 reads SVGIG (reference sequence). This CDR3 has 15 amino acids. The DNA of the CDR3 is TGTGCCTGGAAGTCAGGAGGAGCTGGGGCCAACGTCCTGACTTTC. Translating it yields CAWKSGGAGANVLTF.

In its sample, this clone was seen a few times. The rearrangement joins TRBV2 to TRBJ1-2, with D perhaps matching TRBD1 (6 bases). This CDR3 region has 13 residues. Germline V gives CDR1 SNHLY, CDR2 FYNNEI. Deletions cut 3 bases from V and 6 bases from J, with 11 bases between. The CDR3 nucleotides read TGTGCCAGCAGTGATTACAGGGAACATGGCTACACCTTC. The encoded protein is CASSDYREHGYTF.

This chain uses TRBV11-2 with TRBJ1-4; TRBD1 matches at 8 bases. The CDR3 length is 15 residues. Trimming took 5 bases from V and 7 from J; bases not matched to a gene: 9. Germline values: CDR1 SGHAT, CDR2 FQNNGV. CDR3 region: CASSAQTGAIEKLFF. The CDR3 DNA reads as TGTGCCAGCAGCGCCCAGACAGGGGCAATTGAAAAACTGTTTTTT.

The CDR3 loop reads CASSPLDQETQYF. CDR3 nucleotide sequence: TGTGCCAGCAGTCCACTCGACCAAGAGACCCAGTACTTC. The chain joins TRBV27 to TRBJ2-5, with D hard to call. The V gene lost 5 bases and the J gene lost 0 bases, with 7 bases spanning the gap. Germline CDR1 MNHEY, CDR2 SMNVEV (reference sequence). The CDR3 covers 13 residues.

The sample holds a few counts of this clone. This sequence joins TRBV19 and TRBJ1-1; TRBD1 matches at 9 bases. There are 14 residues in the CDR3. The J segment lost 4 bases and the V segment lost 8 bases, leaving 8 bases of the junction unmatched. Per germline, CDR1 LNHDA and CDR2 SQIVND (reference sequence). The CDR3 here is CASQYRGPGTEAFF. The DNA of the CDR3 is TGTGCCAGTCAGTACAGGGGGCCTGGCACTGAAGCTTTCTTT.

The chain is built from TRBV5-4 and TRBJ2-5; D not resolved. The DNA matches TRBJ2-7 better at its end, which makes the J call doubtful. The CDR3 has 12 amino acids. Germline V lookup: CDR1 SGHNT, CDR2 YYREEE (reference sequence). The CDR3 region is CASSLGTYEQYF. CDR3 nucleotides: TGTGCCAGCAGCTTGGGTACTTACGAGCAGTACTTC.

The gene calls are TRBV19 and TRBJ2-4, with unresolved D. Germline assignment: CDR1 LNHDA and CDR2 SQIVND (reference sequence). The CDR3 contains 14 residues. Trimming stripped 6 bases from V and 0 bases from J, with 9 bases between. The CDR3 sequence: CASSLEIAKNIQYF. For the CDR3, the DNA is TGTGCCAGTAGCTTAGAAATAGCCAAAAACATTCAGTACTTC.

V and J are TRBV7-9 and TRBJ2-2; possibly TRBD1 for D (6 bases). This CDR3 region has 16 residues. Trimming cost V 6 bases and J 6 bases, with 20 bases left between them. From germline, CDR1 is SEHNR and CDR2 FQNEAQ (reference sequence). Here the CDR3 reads CASRKQGWGLPGELFF. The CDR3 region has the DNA TGTGCCAGCAGAAAACAGGGTTGGGGTTTGCCCGGGGAGCTGTTTTTT.

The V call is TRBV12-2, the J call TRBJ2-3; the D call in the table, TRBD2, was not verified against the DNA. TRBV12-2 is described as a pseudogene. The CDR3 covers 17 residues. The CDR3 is CASRLRATSHHTDTQYF. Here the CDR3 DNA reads TGTGCAAGTCGCCTCCGGGCGACTAGCCATCACACAGATACGCAGTATTTT.

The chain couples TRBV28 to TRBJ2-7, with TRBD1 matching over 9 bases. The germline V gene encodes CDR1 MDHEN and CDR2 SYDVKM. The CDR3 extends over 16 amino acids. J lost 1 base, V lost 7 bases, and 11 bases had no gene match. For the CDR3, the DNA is TGTGCCAGCACCCCTTTGCCGGGACAGGGATCCTACGAGCAGTACTTC. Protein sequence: CASTPLPGQGSYEQYF.

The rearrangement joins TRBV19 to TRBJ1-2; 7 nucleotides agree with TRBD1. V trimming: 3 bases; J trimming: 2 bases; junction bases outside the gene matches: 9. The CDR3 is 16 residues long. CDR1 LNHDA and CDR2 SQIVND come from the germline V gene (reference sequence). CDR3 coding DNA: TGTGCCAGTAGTATTAAGACAGGGCGAGTGAACTATGGCTACACCTTC. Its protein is CASSIKTGRVNYGYTF. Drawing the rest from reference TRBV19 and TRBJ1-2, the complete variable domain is DGGITQSPKYLFRKEGQNVTLSCEQNLNHDAMYWYRQDPGQGLRLIYYSQIVNDFQKGDIAEGYSVSREKKESFPLTVTSAQKNPTAFYLCASSIKTGRVNYGYTFGSGTRLTVV.

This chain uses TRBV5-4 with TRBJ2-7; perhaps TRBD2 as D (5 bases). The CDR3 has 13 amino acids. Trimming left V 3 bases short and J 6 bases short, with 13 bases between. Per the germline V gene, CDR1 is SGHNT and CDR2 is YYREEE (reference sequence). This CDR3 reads CASSWTPGPEQYF. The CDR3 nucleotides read TGTGCCAGCAGCTGGACTCCAGGTCCCGAGCAGTACTTC.

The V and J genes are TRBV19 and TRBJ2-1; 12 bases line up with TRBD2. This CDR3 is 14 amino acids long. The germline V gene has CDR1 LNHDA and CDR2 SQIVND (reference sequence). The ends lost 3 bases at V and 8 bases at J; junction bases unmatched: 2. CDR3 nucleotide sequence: TGTGCCAGTAGTATTACTAGCGGGAGGCATGAGCAGTTCTTC. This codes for CASSITSGRHEQFF.

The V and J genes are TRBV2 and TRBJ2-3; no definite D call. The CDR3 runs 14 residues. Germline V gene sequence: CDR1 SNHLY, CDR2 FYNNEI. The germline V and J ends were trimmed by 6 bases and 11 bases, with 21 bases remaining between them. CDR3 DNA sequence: TGTGCCAGCAGCCTCCTTGTTGCGGAGATTGAGCAGTATTTT. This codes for CASSLLVAEIEQYF.

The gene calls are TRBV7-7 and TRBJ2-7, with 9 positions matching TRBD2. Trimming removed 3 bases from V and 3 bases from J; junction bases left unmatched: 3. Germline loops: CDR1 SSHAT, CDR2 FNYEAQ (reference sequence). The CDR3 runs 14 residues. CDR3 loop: CASSLGSGSYEQYF. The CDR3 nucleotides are TGTGCCAGCAGCTTGGGTAGCGGGAGCTACGAGCAGTACTTC.

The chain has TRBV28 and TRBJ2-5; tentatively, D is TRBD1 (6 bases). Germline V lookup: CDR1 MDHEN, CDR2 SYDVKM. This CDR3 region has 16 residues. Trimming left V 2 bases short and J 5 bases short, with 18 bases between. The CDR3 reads CASSLTPATGLETQYF. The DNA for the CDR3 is TGTGCCAGCAGTTTAACCCCTGCTACAGGGTTGGAGACCCAGTACTTC.

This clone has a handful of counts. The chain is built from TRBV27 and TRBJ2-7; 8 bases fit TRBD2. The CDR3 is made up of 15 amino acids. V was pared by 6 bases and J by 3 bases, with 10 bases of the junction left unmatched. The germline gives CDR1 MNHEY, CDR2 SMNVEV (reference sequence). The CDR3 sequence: CASRGLAAGGYEQYF. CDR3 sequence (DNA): TGTGCCAGCAGGGGGTTGGCGGCGGGGGGCTACGAGCAGTACTTC.

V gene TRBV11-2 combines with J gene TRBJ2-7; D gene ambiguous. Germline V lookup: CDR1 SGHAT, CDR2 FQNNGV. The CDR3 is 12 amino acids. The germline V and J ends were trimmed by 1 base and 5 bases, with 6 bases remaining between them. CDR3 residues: CASSLGRDEQYF. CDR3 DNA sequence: TGTGCCAGCAGCTTAGGCCGAGACGAGCAGTACTTC.

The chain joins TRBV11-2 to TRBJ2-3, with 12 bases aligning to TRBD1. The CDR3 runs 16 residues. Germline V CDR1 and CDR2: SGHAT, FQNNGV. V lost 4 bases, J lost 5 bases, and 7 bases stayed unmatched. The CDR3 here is CASSYRDRGQGDTQYF. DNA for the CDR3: TGTGCCAGCAGCTACCGGGACAGGGGGCAGGGAGATACGCAGTATTTT.

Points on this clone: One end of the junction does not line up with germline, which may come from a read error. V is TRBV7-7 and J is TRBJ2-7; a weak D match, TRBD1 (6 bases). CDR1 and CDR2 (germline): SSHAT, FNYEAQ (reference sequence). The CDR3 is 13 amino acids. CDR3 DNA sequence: TGTGCTAGCAGTCTTCGTGGGGGCCACGAGCAGTACTTC. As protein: CASSLRGGHEQYF.

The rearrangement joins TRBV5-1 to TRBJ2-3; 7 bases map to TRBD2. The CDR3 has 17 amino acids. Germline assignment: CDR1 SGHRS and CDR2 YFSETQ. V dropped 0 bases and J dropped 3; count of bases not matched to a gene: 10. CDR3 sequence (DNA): TGCGCCAGCAGCTTGGGAAACGGCGGGAGTTTAACAGATACGCAGTATTTT. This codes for CASSLGNGGSLTDTQYF.